These T cell receptor beta chains were read from a single sample in a study of shared clonotypes between healthy human individuals. Sequencing used immunoSEQ multiplex PCR; TCRdb keeps in-frame clones, though not all of them. The sample carries hundreds of thousands of clones, about 95% recorded once. The sequencing sample was made of naive CD8+ T cells sorted from blood. The receptors shown here come from a woman aged 30 to 39 in good health. CDR3s include the opening cysteine and the closing phenylalanine or tryptophan. D genes are given only for firm matches. Not every row has a clone size; where given, it reads once, few, many or a size class.

>TRBV29-1|NA|TRBJ2-7|NA
CSVEMVEASEYEQYF
TGCAGCGTTGAAATGGTGGAGGCATCAGAATACGAGCAGTACTTC
>TRBV5-4|NA|TRBJ1-2|TRBD1
CASSPLFLGTGSNYGYTF
TGTGCCAGCAGCCCCCTTTTTCTAGGGACAGGGTCGAACTATGGCTACACCTTC
>TRBV27|NA|TRBJ1-5|NA
CASSLETGSQPQHF
TGTGCCAGCAGTTTGGAAACAGGTAGTCAGCCCCAGCATTTT
>TRBV19|NA|TRBJ2-7|NA
CASSIGSETSYEQYF
TGTGCCAGTAGTATAGGTAGCGAGACCTCCTACGAGCAGTACTTC
>TRBV7-2|NA|TRBJ2-7|TRBD1
CASSPGQGFDEQYF
TGTGCCAGCAGCCCGGGACAGGGATTCGACGAGCAGTACTTC
>TRBV11-2|NA|TRBJ2-1|TRBD2
CASSLELALFGLTYNEQFF
TGTGCCAGCAGCTTGGAACTAGCGTTATTCGGACTGACCTACAATGAGCAGTTCTTC
>TRBV2|once|TRBJ2-7|NA
CASSEGGWSSYEQYF
TGTGCCAGCAGTGAAGGGGGCTGGAGCTCCTACGAGCAGTACTTC
>TRBV7-8|NA|TRBJ2-7|TRBD2
CASSIVAGVSYEQYF
TGTGCCAGCAGCATCGTAGCGGGAGTCTCCTACGAGCAGTACTTC
>TRBV7-9|few|TRBJ1-1|NA
CASSPGSEAFF
TGTGCCAGCAGCCCGGGATCGGAGGCTTTCTTT
>TRBV11-3|NA|TRBJ2-7|TRBD2
CASSLDCPRTSLEQYF
TGTGCCAGCAGCTTAGATTGCCCCCGGACTAGTCTCGAGCAGTACTTC
>TRBV28|NA|TRBJ2-7|NA
CASSLSVAYEQYF
TGTGCCAGCAGTTTATCGGTAGCCTACGAGCAGTACTTC
>TRBV4-1|few|TRBJ1-1|TRBD1
CASSQTPTGGFTEAFF
TGCGCCAGCAGCCAGACGCCCACAGGGGGCTTCACTGAAGCTTTCTTT
>TRBV7-3|NA|TRBJ2-3|TRBD2
CASSLAGGGDTQYF
TGTGCCAGCAGCTTAGCGGGAGGAGGAGATACGCAGTATTTT
>TRBV5-6|NA|TRBJ2-7|NA
CASSPGGNGYEQYF
TGTGCCAGCAGCCCTGGGGGGAACGGCTACGAGCAGTACTTC
>TRBV27|NA|TRBJ2-1|TRBD2
CASRLAGAYNEQFF
TGTGCCAGCAGATTAGCGGGGGCCTACAATGAGCAGTTCTTC
>TRBV6-6|NA|TRBJ2-6|NA
CASNEPGTGANVLTF
TGTGCCAGCAATGAGCCTGGGACCGGGGCCAACGTCCTGACTTTC
>TRBV6-5|NA|TRBJ2-7|NA
CASSGTLRLEQYF
TGTGCCAGCAGCGGGACTCTACGCTTAGAGCAGTACTTC